A single sample gave rise to the 20 T cell receptor beta chains below, sequenced in a study of PD-1 blockade in classical Hodgkin lymphoma. Relapse after autologous stem cell transplantation occurred in every patient, and brentuximab vedotin exposure varied. Magnetic negative selection of thawed PBMCs was the method by which CD4+ T cells were purified. Clones were read by immunoSEQ multiplex PCR, and TCRdb kept only the in-frame ones, dropping some. The sample yields approximately 25,000 clones, over 80% seen once. The specimen comprised CD4+ T cells from blood, sampled at baseline. Source of these receptors: a human donor with classical Hodgkin lymphoma.

This rearrangement joins TRBV10-3 to TRBJ1-1; D is undetermined. The germline gives CDR1 ENHRY, CDR2 SYGVKD. CDR3 length: 14 residues. V shed 3 bases and J shed 1 base, with 9 bases lying between them. CDR3 amino acids: CAISDRTENTEAFF. CDR3 in DNA: TGTGCCATCAGTGATAGGACGGAGAACACTGAAGCTTTCTTT.

The chain joins TRBV7-2 to TRBJ1-5; D might be TRBD1 (5 bases). Trimming took 4 bases from V and 5 from J, leaving 15 bases between them. The CDR3 has 15 residues. The V gene's germline CDR1 is SGHTA and CDR2 FQGNSA. This chain's CDR3 is CASSSRVGGDQPQHF. CDR3 coding DNA: TGTGCCAGCAGCTCCAGGGTAGGAGGTGATCAGCCCCAGCATTTT.

There are a few counts of this clone. The V and J genes are TRBV2 and TRBJ2-5; 7 bases are shared with TRBD1. This CDR3 region has 13 residues. After removal of 8 bases from V and 5 bases from J, the junction contained 8 bases not matched to a gene. The germline V gene encodes CDR1 SNHLY and CDR2 FYNNEI. CDR3 amino acids: CASVGGGHETQYF. The CDR3 DNA sequence: TGTGCCAGCGTAGGGGGCGGCCATGAGACCCAGTACTTC.

The chain joins TRBV7-9 to TRBJ2-3; D call uncertain. Deletions cut 4 bases from V and 9 bases from J, with 14 bases between. This CDR3 contains 13 residues. The germline gives CDR1 SEHNR, CDR2 FQNEAQ (reference sequence). CDR3 loop: CASSSSGLLTQYF. For the CDR3, the DNA is TGTGCCAGCAGCTCTTCGGGCCTCCTGACGCAGTATTTT.

This clone was seen more than once but under ten times. The CDR3 loop is CASSERRAGELFF. As DNA, the CDR3 is TGTGCCAGCAGTGAAAGGAGGGCCGGGGAGCTGTTTTTT. The chain joins TRBV2 to TRBJ2-2; a possible D gene is TRBD2 (6 bases). Germline V lookup: CDR1 SNHLY, CDR2 FYNNEI. The CDR3 contains 13 residues. The V and J ends lost 2 bases and 6 bases respectively, with 7 bases between them.

This clone was found a few times. The genes are TRBV4-3 and TRBJ1-2; D not certain. V lost 1 base and J 2 bases, leaving 11 bases between the germline ends. The CDR3 runs to 15 residues. Germline CDR1 reads LGHNA; CDR2 reads YSLEER. The CDR3 loop reads CASSQGGGPNYGYTF. CDR3 bases: TGCGCCAGCAGCCAAGGGGGAGGACCCAACTATGGCTACACCTTC.

The rearrangement joins TRBV5-1 to TRBJ2-1; TRBD1 aligns across 8 bases. CDR1 is SGHRS, CDR2 YFSETQ, per germline. Trimming took 3 bases from V and 8 from J; bases not matched to a gene: 1. The CDR3 totals 12 residues. The CDR3 DNA reads as TGCGCCAGCAGCTGGGGACAGGATGAGCAGTTCTTC. This codes for CASSWGQDEQFF. Combining the CDR3 with reference TRBV5-1 and TRBJ2-1 gives the whole variable domain KAGVTQTPRYLIKTRGQQVTLSCSPISGHRSVSWYQQTPGQGLQFLFEYFSETQRNKGNFPGRFSGRQFSNSRSEMNVSTLELGDSALYLCASSWGQDEQFFGPGTRLTVL.

V gene TRBV6-5 combines with J gene TRBJ2-1; D unresolved. Deletions cut 4 bases from V and 3 bases from J, with 10 bases between. Germline CDR1 is MNHEY and CDR2 is SVGAGI. The CDR3 loop spans 14 amino acids. The CDR3 loop is CASSLKTSYNEQFF. As DNA, the CDR3 is TGTGCCAGCAGTTTAAAAACAAGCTACAATGAGCAGTTCTTC.

The V call is TRBV11-3, the J call TRBJ2-5; TRBD1 or TRBD2 may be the D gene (5 bases each). The CDR3 spans 16 residues. Germline CDR1 is SGHNT and CDR2 is YENEEA. The ends were cut back, 4 bases at V and 5 bases at J, with 20 bases in the middle. CDR3 nucleotides: TGTGCCAGCAGCTCGGGGACCATATCGGTCGGGGAGACCCAGTACTTC. It is translated as CASSSGTISVGETQYF.

This chain uses TRBV9 with TRBJ2-5; TRBD2 matches 10 bases. After removal of 0 bases from V and 4 bases from J, the junction contained 3 bases not matched to a gene. This CDR3 has 15 amino acids. CDR1 is SGDLS and CDR2 is YYNGEE in the germline V gene. The CDR3 region has the DNA TGTGCCAGCAGCGTAGCAGCGGGGGGGCCAGAGACCCAGTACTTC. The encoded protein is CASSVAAGGPETQYF. The full variable domain, with the rest looked up from reference TRBV9 and TRBJ2-5, is DSGVTQTPKHLITATGQRVTLRCSPRSGDLSVYWYQQSLDQGLQFLIQYYNGEERAKGNILERFSAQQFPDLHSELNLSSLELGDSALYFCASSVAAGGPETQYFGPGTRLLVL.

J is TRBJ1-1 and V is TRBV25-1; 10 nucleotides match TRBD1. Trimming at V came to 5 bases and at J to 7 bases, leaving 7 bases not matched to a gene. This CDR3 spans 14 amino acids. Germline CDR1 MGHDK, CDR2 SYGVNS. The CDR3: CASSLRQGAGEAFF. CDR3 in DNA: TGTGCCAGCAGTCTAAGACAGGGGGCTGGTGAAGCTTTCTTT.

The V call is TRBV7-2, the J call TRBJ1-5; possibly TRBD1 for D (5 bases). V was clipped by 1 base and J by 5 bases, with 9 bases between them. Looked up from germline, CDR1 is SGHTA and CDR2 is FQGNSA. This CDR3 spans 14 amino acids. The CDR3 sequence is CASSLGQGDQPQHF. In DNA form, the CDR3 reads TGTGCCAGCAGCTTAGGGCAGGGAGATCAGCCCCAGCATTTT. The full variable domain, rest sourced from reference TRBV7-2 and TRBJ1-5, is GAGVSQSPSNKVTEKGKDVELRCDPISGHTALYWYRQSLGQGLEFLIYFQGNSAPDKSGLPSDRFSAERTGGSVSTLTIQRTQQEDSAVYLCASSLGQGDQPQHFGDGTRLSIL.

V usage is TRBV7-2 and J usage is TRBJ1-6; D ambiguous. CDR3 size: 15 residues. The germline V gene has CDR1 SGHTA and CDR2 FQGNSA. With 1 base removed from V and 7 bases from J, the gap between germline ends came to 11 bases. The CDR3 reads CASSLGLGRNSPLHF. CDR3 nucleotide sequence: TGTGCCAGCAGCTTAGGCCTGGGGAGGAATTCACCCCTCCACTTT.

The gene calls are TRBV4-2 and TRBJ2-3; 9 positions agree with TRBD2. From germline, CDR1 is LGHNA and CDR2 YNFKEQ. V was clipped by 4 bases and J by 5 bases; unmatched bases: 13. The CDR3 consists of 17 residues. The CDR3 coding sequence is TGTGCCAGCAGCCGTCGGCCAGCGGGGGGTGAGGGAGATACGCAGTATTTT. Protein product: CASSRRPAGGEGDTQYF.

The chain employs TRBV7-8 and TRBJ2-3; possibly TRBD2 for D (6 bases). Trimming removed 5 bases at V and 2 bases at J, with 14 bases between. CDR1 and CDR2 from the germline V gene are SGHVS and FQNEAQ. This CDR3 contains 15 residues. For the CDR3, the DNA is TGTGCCAGCAGCCGTAGGGACTCACTCACAGATACGCAGTATTTT. It translates to CASSRRDSLTDTQYF.

The chain carries TRBV9 and TRBJ1-1; a possible D gene is TRBD1 (6 bases). V shed 4 bases and J shed 2 bases, with 12 bases lying between them. The CDR3 is 14 residues long. Germline values: CDR1 SGDLS, CDR2 YYNGEE. As DNA, the CDR3 is TGTGCCAGCAGCACTCGACAGGCAAACACTGAAGCTTTCTTT. Its translation: CASSTRQANTEAFF.

The chain recombines TRBV5-1 with TRBJ2-3; no firm D call. V was pared by 4 bases and J by 2 bases, with 8 bases between. CDR3 size: 13 residues. The germline gives CDR1 SGHRS, CDR2 YFSETQ. The CDR3, as DNA: TGCGCCAGCAGCATGAGAAACACAGATACGCAGTATTTT. It yields the protein CASSMRNTDTQYF.

The genes are TRBV29-1 and TRBJ2-2, with 9 bases aligning to TRBD1. The CDR3 totals 15 residues. V trimming: 5 bases; J trimming: 1 base; junction bases outside the gene matches: 5. CDR1 and CDR2 from the germline V gene are SQVTM and ANQGSEA. CDR3 amino acids: CSVTRDRVNTGELFF. The CDR3 nucleotides read TGCAGCGTTACCCGGGACAGGGTGAACACCGGGGAGCTGTTTTTT.

In this sample, this clone turned up a few times. The chain couples TRBV7-9 to TRBJ1-1, with no clear D. CDR3 length equals 14 residues. CDR1 and CDR2 from the germline V gene are SEHNR and FQNEAQ (reference sequence). V dropped 1 base and J dropped 4 bases, with 10 bases sitting between them. CDR3 bases: TGTGCCAGCAGCTTAGAGGGCGGCCCCACTGAAGCTTTCTTT. Its translation: CASSLEGGPTEAFF. Full variable domain (rest looked up from reference TRBV7-9 and TRBJ1-1): DTGVSQNPRHKITKRGQNVTFRCDPISEHNRLYWYRQTLGQGPEFLTYFQNEAQLEKSRLLSDRFSAERPKGSFSTLEIQRTEQGDSAMYLCASSLEGGPTEAFFGQGTRLTVV.

This clone was seen once. The rearrangement joins TRBV7-9 to TRBJ1-5, with D tentatively TRBD1 (5 bases). Germline loops: CDR1 SEHNR, CDR2 FQNEAQ (reference sequence). The ends were cut back, 6 bases at V and 3 bases at J, with 12 bases in the middle. This CDR3 comprises 14 residues. This chain's CDR3 is CASSPGLDNQPQHF. CDR3 in DNA: TGTGCCAGCAGTCCAGGGTTGGACAATCAGCCCCAGCATTTT.